This record concerns one TCR beta chain sequence. Germline assignment: CDR1 SGHRS and CDR2 YFSETQ. The CDR3 has 13 amino acids. After removal of 4 bases from V and 1 base from J, the junction contained 2 bases not matched to a gene. This entry is derived from a study of blood T cell repertoires in COVID-19. TCRdb's copy holds only in-frame clones and misses some; the assay was immunoSEQ multiplex PCR. The table includes tens of thousands of clones, 75% to 85% detected once. The chain carries TRBV5-1 and TRBJ2-7; 7 positions match TRBD1. Sequenced input: peripheral blood. The source of this sequence is a woman aged 80 or over with acute or convalescent COVID-19. CDR3 amino acids: CASSVTGSYEQYF. Written as DNA, the CDR3 is TGCGCCAGCAGCGTGACAGGGTCCTACGAGCAGTACTTC.